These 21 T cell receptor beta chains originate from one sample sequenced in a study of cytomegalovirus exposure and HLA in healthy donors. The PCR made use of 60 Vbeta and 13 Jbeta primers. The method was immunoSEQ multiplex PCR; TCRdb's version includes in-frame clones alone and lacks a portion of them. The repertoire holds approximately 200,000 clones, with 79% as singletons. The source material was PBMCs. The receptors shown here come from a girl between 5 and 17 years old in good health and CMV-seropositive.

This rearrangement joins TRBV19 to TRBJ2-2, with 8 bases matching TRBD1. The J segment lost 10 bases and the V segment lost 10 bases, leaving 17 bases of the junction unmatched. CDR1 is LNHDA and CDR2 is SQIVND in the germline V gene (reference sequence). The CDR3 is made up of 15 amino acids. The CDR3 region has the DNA TGTGCCACCCAGGCCGGCGGGACAGGTTGTTCGGAGCTGTTTTTT. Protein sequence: CATQAGGTGCSELFF.

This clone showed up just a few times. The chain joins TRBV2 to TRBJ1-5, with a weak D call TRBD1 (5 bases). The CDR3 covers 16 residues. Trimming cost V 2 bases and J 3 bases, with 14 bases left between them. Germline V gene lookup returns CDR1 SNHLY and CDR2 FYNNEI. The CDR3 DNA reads TGTGCCAGCAGTGAAAGTGGCGGGGCTTCCAATCAGCCCCAGCATTTT. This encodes CASSESGGASNQPQHF.

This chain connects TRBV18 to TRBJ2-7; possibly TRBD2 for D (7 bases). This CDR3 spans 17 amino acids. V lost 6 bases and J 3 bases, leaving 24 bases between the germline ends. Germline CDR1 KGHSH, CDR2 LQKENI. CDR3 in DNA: TGTGCCAGCTCCACGTATGGGGGGGGGCCGTCGAACTACGAGCAGTACTTC. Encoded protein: CASSTYGGGPSNYEQYF.

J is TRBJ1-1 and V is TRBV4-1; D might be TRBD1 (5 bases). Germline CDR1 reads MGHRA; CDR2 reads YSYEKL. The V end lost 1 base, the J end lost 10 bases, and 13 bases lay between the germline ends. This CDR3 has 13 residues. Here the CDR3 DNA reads TGCGCCAGCAGCCAAGGGGTGTGGGGGGTAGCTTTCTTT. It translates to CASSQGVWGVAFF.

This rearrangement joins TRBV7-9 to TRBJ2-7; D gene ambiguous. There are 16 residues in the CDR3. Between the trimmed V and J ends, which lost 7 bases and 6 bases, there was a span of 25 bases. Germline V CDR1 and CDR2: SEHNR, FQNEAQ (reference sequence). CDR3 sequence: CASTDLPPSIGGEQYF. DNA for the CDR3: TGTGCCAGCACCGACCTCCCCCCGTCGATCGGCGGCGAGCAGTACTTC.

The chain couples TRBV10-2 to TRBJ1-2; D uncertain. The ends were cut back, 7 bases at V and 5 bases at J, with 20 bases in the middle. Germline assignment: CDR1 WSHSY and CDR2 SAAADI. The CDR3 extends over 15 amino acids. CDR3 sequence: CASMGRENRSYGYTF. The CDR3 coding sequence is TGCGCCAGCATGGGGAGGGAAAACCGTTCTTATGGCTACACCTTC.

CDR3 in DNA: TGTGCCATCAGTTGGGACAGAAACACTGAAGCTTTCTTT. Its translation: CAISWDRNTEAFF. The gene calls are TRBV10-3 and TRBJ1-1; TRBD1 agrees at 7 bases. The germline V gene encodes CDR1 ENHRY and CDR2 SYGVKD. There are 13 residues in the CDR3. With V trimmed by 5 bases and J by 2 bases, 2 bases remained unmatched.

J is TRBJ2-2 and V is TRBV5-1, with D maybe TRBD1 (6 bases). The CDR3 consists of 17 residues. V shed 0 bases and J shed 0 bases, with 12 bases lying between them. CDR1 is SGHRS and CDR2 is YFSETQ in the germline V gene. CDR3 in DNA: TGCGCCAGCAGCTTGGGGACACAGGGTTCGAACACCGGGGAGCTGTTTTTT. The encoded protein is CASSLGTQGSNTGELFF.

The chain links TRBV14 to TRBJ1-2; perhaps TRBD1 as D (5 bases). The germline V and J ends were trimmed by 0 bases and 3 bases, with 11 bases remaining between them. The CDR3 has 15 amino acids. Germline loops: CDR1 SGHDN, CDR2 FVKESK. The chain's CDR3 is CASSQDSQGDYGYTF. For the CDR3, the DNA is TGTGCCAGCAGCCAAGACTCCCAGGGTGACTATGGCTACACCTTC.

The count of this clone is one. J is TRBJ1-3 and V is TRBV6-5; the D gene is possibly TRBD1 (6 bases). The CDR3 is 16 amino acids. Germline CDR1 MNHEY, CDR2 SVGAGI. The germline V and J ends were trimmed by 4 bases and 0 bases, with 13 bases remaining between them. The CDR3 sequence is CASSSLQGSSGNTIYF. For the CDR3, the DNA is TGTGCCAGCAGTTCCCTCCAGGGGAGCTCTGGAAACACCATATATTTT.

CDR3 sequence reads: CASSFPGQFTQPQHF. CDR3 DNA sequence: TGTGCCAGCAGCTTCCCCGGACAATTCACCCAGCCCCAGCATTTT. V gene TRBV7-2 combines with J gene TRBJ1-5, with D possibly TRBD1 on 5 matching bases. V was shortened by 3 bases and J by 7 bases, with 16 bases between the two germline ends. This CDR3 spans 15 amino acids. Germline CDR1 SGHTA, CDR2 FQGNSA.

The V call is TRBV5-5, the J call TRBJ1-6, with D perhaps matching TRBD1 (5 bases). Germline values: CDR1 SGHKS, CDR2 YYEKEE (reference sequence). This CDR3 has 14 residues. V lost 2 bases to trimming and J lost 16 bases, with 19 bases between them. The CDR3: CASSFQGALALLHF. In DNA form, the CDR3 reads TGTGCCAGCAGCTTCCAGGGCGCCCTCGCTCTGCTCCACTTT.

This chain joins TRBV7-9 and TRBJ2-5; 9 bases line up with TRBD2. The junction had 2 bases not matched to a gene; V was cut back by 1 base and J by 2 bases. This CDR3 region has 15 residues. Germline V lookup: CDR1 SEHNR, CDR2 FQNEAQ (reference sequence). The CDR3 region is CASSLGAGGQETQYF. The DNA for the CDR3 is TGTGCCAGCAGCTTAGGGGCGGGGGGGCAAGAGACCCAGTACTTC. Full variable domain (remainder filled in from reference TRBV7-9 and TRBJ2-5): DTGVSQNPRHKITKRGQNVTFRCDPISEHNRLYWYRQTLGQGPEFLTYFQNEAQLEKSRLLSDRFSAERPKGSFSTLEIQRTEQGDSAMYLCASSLGAGGQETQYFGPGTRLLVL.

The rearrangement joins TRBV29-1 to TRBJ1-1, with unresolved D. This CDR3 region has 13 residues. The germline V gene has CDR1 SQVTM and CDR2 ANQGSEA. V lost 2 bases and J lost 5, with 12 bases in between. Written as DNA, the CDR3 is TGCAGCGTTGAACCGAGAGACAAGACTGAAGCTTTCTTT. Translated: CSVEPRDKTEAFF.

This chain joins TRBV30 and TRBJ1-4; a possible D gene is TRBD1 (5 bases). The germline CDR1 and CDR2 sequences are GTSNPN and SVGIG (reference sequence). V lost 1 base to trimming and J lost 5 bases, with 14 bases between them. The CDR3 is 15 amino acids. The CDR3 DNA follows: TGTGCCTGGAGTGGCTGGGGGGTCGGGAATGAAAAACTGTTTTTT. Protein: CAWSGWGVGNEKLFF.

The CDR3 DNA reads as TGTGCCAGCAGCCATGACCGGGTCTACAATGAGCAGCTCTTC. Protein product: CASSHDRVYNEQLF. The gene calls are TRBV21-1 and TRBJ2-1; the table's D call, TRBD2, was not checked against the DNA. TRBV21-1 is tagged as a pseudogene. CDR3 size: 14 residues.

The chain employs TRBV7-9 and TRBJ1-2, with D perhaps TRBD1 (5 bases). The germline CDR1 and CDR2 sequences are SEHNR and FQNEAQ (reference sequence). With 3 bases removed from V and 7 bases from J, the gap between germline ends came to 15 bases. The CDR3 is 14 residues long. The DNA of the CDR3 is TGTGCCAGCAGCTTCCCTCGACAGCCGACTGGCTACACCTTC. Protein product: CASSFPRQPTGYTF.

The CDR3 is CASSPPGGGNSPLHF. Here the CDR3 DNA reads TGTGCCAGCTCACCACCGGGCGGGGGGAATTCACCCCTCCACTTT. This chain joins TRBV18 and TRBJ1-6, with D maybe TRBD1 (5 bases). Germline CDR1 KGHSH, CDR2 LQKENI. V lost 0 bases, J lost 7 bases, and 10 bases lay in between. The CDR3 has 15 amino acids.

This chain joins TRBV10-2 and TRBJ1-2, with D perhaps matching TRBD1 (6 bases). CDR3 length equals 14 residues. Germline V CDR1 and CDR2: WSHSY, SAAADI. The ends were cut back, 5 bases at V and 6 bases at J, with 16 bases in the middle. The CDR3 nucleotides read TGCGCCAGCAGTAGCACAGGGCTGATTGATGGCTACACCTTC. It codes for CASSSTGLIDGYTF.

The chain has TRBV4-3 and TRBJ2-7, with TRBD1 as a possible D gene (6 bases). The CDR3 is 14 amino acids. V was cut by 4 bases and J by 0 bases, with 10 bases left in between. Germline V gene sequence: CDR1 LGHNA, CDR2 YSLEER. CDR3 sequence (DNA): TGCGCCAGCAGCCCGAAGGACAGCTCCTACGAGCAGTACTTC. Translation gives CASSPKDSSYEQYF.

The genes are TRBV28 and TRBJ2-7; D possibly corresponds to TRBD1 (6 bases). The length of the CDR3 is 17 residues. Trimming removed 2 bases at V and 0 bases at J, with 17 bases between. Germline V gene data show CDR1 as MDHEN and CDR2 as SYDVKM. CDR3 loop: CASSLAPPGRGSYEQYF. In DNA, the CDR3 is TGTGCCAGCAGTTTAGCCCCCCCCGGCAGGGGCTCCTACGAGCAGTACTTC.